The 28 T cell receptor beta chains below come from one sample, sequenced in a study of T cell repertoires in cytomegalovirus infection. MiXCR was run by TCRdb on the reads, yielding one entry per CDR3 protein. The sample lists approximately 76,000 distinct CDR3 sequences, about 4% seen once, with 3.5% to 6% in the top ten. The sample was PBMCs. The receptors originated from a human donor in good health (CMV status not recorded). Some clones in this sample may be carry-over from other donors' samples.

This clonotype was recorded at least ten times. The rearrangement links TRBV5-6 to TRBJ2-1, with D possibly called TRBD1 or TRBD2 (5 bases each). The CDR3 runs to 15 residues. The germline V gene has CDR1 SGHDT and CDR2 YYEEEE. V was pared by 4 bases and J by 6 bases, with 17 bases between. The chain's CDR3 is CASSRDPEKGNEQFF. The DNA of the CDR3 is TGTGCCAGCAGCCGGGACCCGGAGAAGGGCAATGAGCAGTTCTTC.

There are many counts of this clonotype. The CDR3 nucleotides are TGTGCCAGCAGTCCCGGGGGGGCTGGCAATCAGCCCCAGCATTTT. Its protein is CASSPGGAGNQPQHF. J is TRBJ1-5 and V is TRBV12-3 or TRBV12-4, with a weak D call TRBD1 (6 bases). The germline V and J ends were trimmed by 5 bases and 2 bases, with 13 bases remaining between them. The CDR3 covers 15 residues.

This clonotype was counted at least ten times. This chain joins TRBV6-2 or TRBV6-3 and TRBJ1-1, with D unresolved. Germline loops: CDR1 MNHEY, CDR2 SVGEGT. CDR3 length: 14 residues. Trimming stripped 7 bases from V and 0 bases from J, with 12 bases between. CDR3: CASKSYGVNTEAFF. CDR3 in DNA: TGTGCCAGCAAAAGCTACGGGGTGAACACTGAAGCTTTCTTT.

There are many counts of this clonotype. The V gene is TRBV7-2, the J gene TRBJ2-5; D not resolved. Looked up from germline, CDR1 is SGHTA and CDR2 is FQGNSA. This CDR3 has 14 residues. Trimming removed 4 bases at V and 2 bases at J, with 11 bases between. CDR3 bases: TGTGCCAGCAGCTACATGGCAATACAAGAGACCCAGTACTTC. Translation: CASSYMAIQETQYF.

Notes on this clonotype: A read error may produce the germline difference seen at one junction end. The chain recombines TRBV15 with TRBJ1-1; D is perhaps TRBD1 (5 bases). This CDR3 is built from 12 residues. In germline, CDR1 is LNHNV, CDR2 YYDKDF (reference sequence). CDR3 sequence (DNA): TGTGCCACGGCTAAAAAGGACACTGACGCTTTCTTT. Protein sequence: CATAKKDTDAFF.

The sample holds many counts of this clonotype. V is TRBV6-5 and J is TRBJ1-5; D perhaps matches TRBD1 (5 bases). Trimming cost V 4 bases and J 5 bases, with 12 bases left between them. This CDR3 has 14 residues. The germline V gene encodes CDR1 MNHEY and CDR2 SVGAGI. The DNA for the CDR3 is TGTGCCAGCAGTTTAGCTGGGGGGGATCAGCCCCAGCATTTT. This sequence encodes CASSLAGGDQPQHF.

This clonotype has ten or more counts. The chain is built from TRBV6-1 and TRBJ2-5; 9 nucleotides match TRBD2. The CDR3 has 14 residues. Germline CDR1 reads MNHNS; CDR2 reads SASEGT. Losses at the gene ends were 4 bases for V and 0 bases for J; bases not matched to a gene: 0. The CDR3 DNA reads as TGTGCCAGCAGTGGACTAGCGGACCAAGAGACCCAGTACTTC. The encoded protein is CASSGLADQETQYF.

This clonotype was found many times. The chain employs TRBV6-5 and TRBJ2-1; 8 bases fit TRBD2. CDR3 length: 17 amino acids. The V segment lost 6 bases and the J segment 8 bases; nucleotides outside the gene matches: 18. Looked up from germline, CDR1 is MNHEY and CDR2 is SVGAGI. The CDR3 spells CASSSTLGLGLLDEQFF. The CDR3 nucleotides are TGTGCCAGCAGCTCGACCCTGGGACTAGGCCTTTTGGATGAGCAGTTCTTC.

In this sample, this clonotype turned up many times. This rearrangement joins TRBV20-1 to TRBJ1-1, with 8 bases aligning to TRBD1. From germline, CDR1 is DFQATT and CDR2 SNEGSKA (reference sequence). The V gene end was trimmed by 4 bases and the J gene end by 4 bases; junction bases not matched to a gene: 8. The CDR3 is 14 amino acids. CDR3 DNA: TGCAGTGCTATGACAGGGGAGGTAGGCACTGAAGCTTTCTTT. The encoded protein is CSAMTGEVGTEAFF.

This clonotype was counted many times. In DNA form, the CDR3 reads TGCAGCGTTGCTCGGGGACTAGGGGAAAAACTGTTTTTT. As protein: CSVARGLGEKLFF. This chain connects TRBV29-1 to TRBJ1-4; a weak D match, TRBD1 (5 bases). The CDR3 runs to 13 residues. Trimming took 4 bases from V and 8 from J, leaving 14 bases between them. The germline V gene encodes CDR1 SQVTM and CDR2 ANQGSEA.

This clonotype appeared many times. The chain carries TRBV7-2 and TRBJ1-2; no clear D gene. Trimming took off 1 base at V and 8 bases at J, with 8 bases between the two ends. This CDR3 has 12 residues. Germline V gene data show CDR1 as SGHTA and CDR2 as FQGNSA. In DNA form, the CDR3 reads TGTGCCAGCAGCTTAGTTGCCAGGGGCTACACCTTC. Translated: CASSLVARGYTF.

Many counts were recorded for this clonotype. The V and J genes are TRBV6-6 and TRBJ1-1; D unclear. Trimming removed 8 bases from V and 1 base from J, with 17 bases in between. The CDR3 has 15 residues. Looked up from germline, CDR1 is MNHNY and CDR2 is SVGAGI (reference sequence). The chain's CDR3 is CASGMKQRSNTEAFF. For the CDR3, the DNA is TGTGCCAGCGGGATGAAACAGCGATCGAACACTGAAGCTTTCTTT.

This clonotype has a count of ten or more. This rearrangement joins TRBV7-2 to TRBJ2-7, with TRBD2 matching over 9 bases. CDR3 length equals 15 residues. After removal of 1 base from V and 5 bases from J, the junction contained 6 bases not matched to a gene. Germline CDR1 is SGHTA and CDR2 is FQGNSA. CDR3 in DNA: TGTGCCAGCAGCTTAGGAGGGACTAGCTTCCACGAGCAGTACTTC. The encoded protein is CASSLGGTSFHEQYF. The whole variable domain, remainder taken from reference TRBV7-2 and TRBJ2-7, is GAGVSQSPSNKVTEKGKDVELRCDPISGHTALYWYRQSLGQGLEFLIYFQGNSAPDKSGLPSDRFSAERTGGSVSTLTIQRTQQEDSAVYLCASSLGGTSFHEQYFGPGTRLTVT.

This clonotype was detected ten times or more. The chain couples TRBV12-3 or TRBV12-4 to TRBJ1-2; tentatively, D is TRBD1 (5 bases). CDR3 size: 14 residues. V gave up 3 bases and J gave up 8 bases, with 16 bases separating them. CDR3 sequence reads: CASSFGMTANGYTF. Written as DNA, the CDR3 is TGTGCCAGCAGTTTCGGTATGACAGCAAACGGCTACACCTTC.

This clonotype was picked up many times. The chain joins TRBV7-9 to TRBJ2-7; perhaps TRBD1 as D (7 bases). There are 16 residues in the CDR3. Germline V CDR1 and CDR2: SEHNR, FQNEAQ (reference sequence). The ends were cut back, 5 bases at V and 1 base at J, with 18 bases in the middle. The CDR3 DNA is TGTGCCAGCAGCCCTAGGGGGGACAGCGCTTCCTACGAGCAGTACTTC. Translation: CASSPRGDSASYEQYF.

This clonotype has ten or more counts. V gene TRBV20-1 combines with J gene TRBJ2-5; a weak D match, TRBD1 (6 bases). The CDR3 runs to 12 residues. Germline CDR1 DFQATT, CDR2 SNEGSKA (reference sequence). CDR3 in amino acids: CRVPGQGQTQYF. CDR3 in DNA: TGCAGGGTTCCGGGACAAGGGCAGACCCAGTACTTC.

This clonotype appeared many times. The rearrangement joins TRBV27 to TRBJ2-1; 7 bases line up with TRBD1. The V gene's germline CDR1 is MNHEY and CDR2 SMNVEV (reference sequence). Trimming at V came to 7 bases and at J to 5 bases, leaving 11 bases not matched to a gene. The CDR3 is made up of 15 amino acids. Written as DNA, the CDR3 is TGTGCCAGCACCTACAGGGGAACGTCCCACAATGAGCAGTTCTTC. It codes for CASTYRGTSHNEQFF.

This clonotype showed up many times. The CDR3 reads CASSQDDSGGPETQYF. The CDR3, as DNA: TGTGCCAGCAGCCAAGATGATAGCGGGGGGCCAGAGACCCAGTACTTC. The rearrangement joins TRBV4-2 to TRBJ2-5, with 10 positions matching TRBD2. The trim removed 0 bases at V and 4 bases at J, leaving 5 bases unmatched. CDR1 LGHNA and CDR2 YNFKEQ come from the germline V gene. The CDR3 consists of 16 residues.

This clonotype came up many times. The chain combines TRBV7-6 with TRBJ2-3, with 8 bases matching TRBD2. This CDR3 has 15 residues. From germline, CDR1 is SGHVS and CDR2 FNYEAQ. V trimming: 4 bases; J trimming: 6 bases; junction bases outside the gene matches: 9. This CDR3 reads CASSSLAGGVDTQYF. Written as DNA, the CDR3 is TGTGCCAGCAGCTCCCTAGCGGGCGGGGTTGATACGCAGTATTTT.

The table lists this clonotype with many counts. This chain joins TRBV28 and TRBJ1-5; possibly TRBD1 for D (5 bases). The CDR3 extends over 15 amino acids. V lost 3 bases and J lost 4, with 13 bases in between. Germline assignment: CDR1 MDHEN and CDR2 SYDVKM. CDR3 in amino acids: CASSLGRPANQPQHF. CDR3 bases: TGTGCCAGCAGTTTGGGGCGGCCCGCAAATCAGCCCCAGCATTTT. The whole variable domain, filled in from reference TRBV28 and TRBJ1-5, reads DVKVTQSSRYLVKRTGEKVFLECVQDMDHENMFWYRQDPGLGLRLIYFSYDVKMKEKGDIPEGYSVSREKKERFSLILESASTNQTSMYLCASSLGRPANQPQHFGDGTRLSIL.

This clonotype has a count of ten or more. This rearrangement joins TRBV7-2 to TRBJ2-6; D gene ambiguous. CDR3 size: 16 residues. Looked up from germline, CDR1 is SGHTA and CDR2 is FQGNSA. V gave up 0 bases and J gave up 0 bases, with 6 bases separating them. The CDR3 DNA follows: TGTGCCAGCAGCTTAGCAACACCCTCTGGGGCCAACGTCCTGACTTTC. It encodes CASSLATPSGANVLTF.

This clonotype was observed many times. The CDR3: CASSFPTGQGYEQYF. As DNA, the CDR3 is TGTGCCAGCAGTTTTCCGACGGGACAGGGATACGAGCAGTACTTC. The chain joins TRBV6-2 or TRBV6-3 to TRBJ2-7, with 9 bases identical to TRBD1. The junction had 8 bases not matched to a gene; V was cut back by 4 bases and J by 4 bases. Germline CDR1 and CDR2: MNHEY and SVGEGT. The CDR3 is 15 residues long.

In its sample, this clonotype was seen many times. The J gene is TRBJ1-1, the V gene TRBV2; weak D call: TRBD1 (5 bases). Germline V gives CDR1 SNHLY, CDR2 FYNNEI. The V gene lost 3 bases and the J gene lost 3 bases, with 11 bases spanning the gap. The CDR3 covers 14 residues. The CDR3 nucleotides are TGTGCCAGCAGTGATGAGGCAGGGTACACTGAAGCTTTCTTT. Its protein is CASSDEAGYTEAFF. Together with reference TRBV2 and TRBJ1-1, the CDR3 gives the full variable domain: EPEVTQTPSHQVTQMGQEVILRCVPISNHLYFYWYRQILGQKVEFLVSFYNNEISEKSEIFDDQFSVERPDGSNFTLKIRSTKLEDSAMYFCASSDEAGYTEAFFGQGTRLTVV.

This clonotype was picked up many times. The gene calls are TRBV27 and TRBJ2-5; possibly TRBD1 for D (5 bases). The V and J ends lost 6 bases and 2 bases respectively, with 25 bases between them. This CDR3 contains 18 residues. Germline CDR1 is MNHEY and CDR2 is SMNVEV (reference sequence). CDR3 region: CASSPLSALLRVQETQYF. CDR3 coding DNA: TGTGCCAGCAGCCCACTGTCCGCTCTCCTCAGGGTACAAGAGACCCAGTACTTC.

In this sample, this clonotype turned up many times. This chain links TRBV19 with TRBJ1-1; tentative D call: TRBD1 (6 bases). Germline V CDR1 and CDR2: LNHDA, SQIVND (reference sequence). This CDR3 spans 15 amino acids. The V gene lost 2 bases and the J gene lost 8 bases, with 18 bases spanning the gap. CDR3 protein: CASSIRGGPGTEAFF. CDR3 in DNA: TGTGCCAGTAGTATAAGGGGGGGTCCGGGGACCGAAGCTTTCTTT.

This clonotype was seen many times. The chain joins TRBV5-6 to TRBJ2-1; D is possibly TRBD2 (7 bases). CDR3 length: 17 residues. V was pared by 0 bases and J by 4 bases, with 17 bases between. Germline-derived CDR1 and CDR2 are SGHDT and YYEEEE. The CDR3: CASSLDRAGGGYNEQFF. As DNA, the CDR3 is TGTGCCAGCAGCTTGGACAGGGCTGGGGGGGGGTACAATGAGCAGTTCTTC.

This clonotype has ten or more counts. This chain links TRBV6-9 with TRBJ1-4; TRBD1 aligns across 9 bases. The germline V gene encodes CDR1 MNHGY and CDR2 SVAAGI. The CDR3 totals 16 residues. Trimming took 6 bases from V and 6 from J; bases not matched to a gene: 11. The CDR3 DNA sequence: TGTGCCAGCAGGGCCCTATCACAGGGGGCCGATGAAAAACTGTTTTTT. It codes for CASRALSQGADEKLFF.

This clonotype has a count of ten or more. The V and J genes are TRBV10-3 and TRBJ2-6; the D gene is possibly TRBD1 (6 bases). CDR1 is ENHRY and CDR2 is SYGVKD in the germline V gene. Between the trimmed V and J ends, which lost 6 bases and 12 bases, there was a span of 18 bases. The CDR3 loop spans 14 amino acids. CDR3 in DNA: TGTGCCATCAGCTCAGACAGGCAACTCCCCGTCCTGACTTTC. It translates to CAISSDRQLPVLTF.